These T cell receptor beta chains were read from a single sample in a study of chemoradiotherapy in HPV16-positive cancers. The data were produced by immunoSEQ multiplex PCR, yet TCRdb's version contains in-frame clones alone and is incomplete. The sample consists of 20,000 to 25,000 clones, approximately 70% of them appearing once. Sampling was done from a patient who underwent chemoradiotherapy. All receptors come from a human donor with HPV-associated anogenital cancer. CDR3s include the opening cysteine and the closing phenylalanine or tryptophan. The D gene is left open where the match is weak. Rows may omit the clone size; those that give it use once, few, many or a size class.

j_call clone_size v_call d_call cdr3_aa cdr3_nt
TRBJ2-7 - TRBV11-2 - CASKQDLFEQYF TGTGCCAGCAAACAGGACCTTTTCGAGCAGTACTTC
TRBJ2-2 - TRBV30 - CASYGGHTGELFF TGTGCCTCCTACGGGGGGCACACCGGGGAGCTGTTTTTT
TRBJ1-3 - TRBV4-1 - CASSLRGESSGNTIYF TGCGCCAGCAGCCTCCGAGGTGAAAGCTCTGGAAACACCATATATTTT
TRBJ2-5 - TRBV7-9 TRBD1 CASSLEGGRETQYF TGTGCCAGCAGCTTAGAAGGGGGCAGGGAGACCCAGTACTTC
TRBJ2-2 - TRBV19 - CASSPLGQGFPGELFF TGTGCCAGTAGTCCTCTGGGGCAGGGGTTTCCCGGGGAGCTGTTTTTT
TRBJ2-7 - TRBV27 TRBD1 CASSLIRQGFSSYEQYF TGTGCCAGCAGTTTAATCCGACAGGGCTTCAGCTCCTACGAGCAGTACTTC
TRBJ1-1 few TRBV14 - CASSQTTGWNTEAFF TGTGCCAGCAGCCAAACGACAGGTTGGAACACTGAAGCTTTCTTT
TRBJ1-1 - TRBV10-2 - CASSKGGNTEAFF TGCGCCAGCAGCAAGGGAGGCAACACTGAAGCTTTCTTT
TRBJ2-1 few TRBV2 - CASTDQVSYNEQFF TGTGCCAGCACCGACCAGGTCAGCTACAATGAGCAGTTCTTC
TRBJ1-1 few TRBV28 TRBD1 CASSENRGGGTEAFF TGTGCCAGCAGCGAGAACAGGGGCGGGGGCACTGAAGCTTTCTTT
TRBJ1-1 - TRBV25-1 - CASRDTGRTEAFF TGTGCCAGTCGGGATACTGGGCGGACTGAAGCTTTCTTT
TRBJ1-3 - TRBV5-1 TRBD1 CASSDQGASGNTIYF TGCGCCAGCAGCGATCAGGGGGCGTCTGGAAACACCATATATTTT
TRBJ1-2 - TRBV7-2 - CASSPRQSRYGYTF TGTGCCAGCAGCCCCAGACAGAGTCGCTATGGCTACACCTTC
TRBJ1-1 - TRBV6-6 - CASSVSRTENTEAFF TGTGCCAGCAGTGTCTCAAGGACCGAGAACACTGAAGCTTTCTTT
TRBJ2-2 - TRBV13 TRBD2 CASSPGYWTSGRNTGELFF TGTGCCAGCAGCCCGGGATACTGGACTAGCGGGAGGAACACCGGGGAGCTGTTTTTT
TRBJ2-3 - TRBV7-9 - CASSVSTDTQYF TGTGCCAGCAGCGTTAGCACAGATACGCAGTATTTT
TRBJ1-4 - TRBV30 - CAWAREANEKLFF TGTGCCTGGGCTAGGGAGGCTAATGAAAAACTGTTTTTT
TRBJ2-3 - TRBV10-3 TRBD1 CAIRGTGVDTQYF TGTGCCATCAGGGGGACAGGGGTAGATACGCAGTATTTT
TRBJ1-2 - TRBV20-1 - CSSGTLYGYTF TGCAGTTCCGGGACATTATATGGCTACACCTTC
TRBJ1-1 - TRBV15 - CATSRGPGTEAFF TGTGCCACCAGTCGGGGCCCAGGGACTGAAGCTTTCTTT
TRBJ2-1 - TRBV5-1 TRBD2 CASSPGGAGYNEQFF TGCGCCAGCAGCCCCGGGGGGGCGGGGTACAATGAGCAGTTCTTC
TRBJ2-7 - TRBV5-4 TRBD1 CASSRDRSYEQYF TGTGCCAGCAGTCGGGACAGATCCTACGAGCAGTACTTC
TRBJ2-3 - TRBV7-9 - CASSPAADTQYF TGTGCCAGCAGCCCGGCAGCAGATACGCAGTATTTT
TRBJ1-2 - TRBV5-8 TRBD1 CASSPRQGVGPKRTF TGTGCCAGCAGCCCGCGACAGGGCGTCGGCCCTAAGCGCACCTTC
TRBJ1-1 - TRBV18 TRBD1 CASSYSRGHTEAFF TGTGCCAGCTCATATAGCAGGGGGCACACTGAAGCTTTCTTT
TRBJ1-2 - TRBV27 TRBD1 CASSSSIQGSYGYTF TGTGCCAGCAGTTCTTCAATACAGGGGAGCTATGGCTACACCTTC
TRBJ2-7 - TRBV7-2 TRBD1 CASSLAAGGSYEQYF TGTGCCAGCAGCTTAGCGGCAGGGGGCTCCTACGAGCAGTACTTC
TRBJ2-2 few TRBV19 - CASSIFPGELFF TGTGCCAGTAGTATTTTCCCCGGGGAGCTGTTTTTT
TRBJ2-3 - TRBV29-1 TRBD1 CSVEGGDRGVDTQYF TGCAGCGTTGAAGGCGGGGACAGGGGTGTAGATACGCAGTATTTT
TRBJ1-6 - TRBV28 TRBD1 CASSPQGTGVESPLHF TGTGCCAGCAGTCCACAAGGGACAGGGGTTGAGTCACCCCTCCACTTT
TRBJ2-7 - TRBV18 TRBD1 CASSSPGQGYEQYF TGTGCCAGCTCGTCTCCGGGACAGGGCTACGAGCAGTACTTC
TRBJ2-7 - TRBV7-3 TRBD1 CASSRDRDYEQYF TGTGCCAGCAGCCGGGACAGGGATTACGAGCAGTACTTC
TRBJ2-1 - TRBV7-3 - CASSPGGWNEQFF TGTGCCAGCAGCCCAGGGGGGTGGAATGAGCAGTTCTTC
TRBJ2-7 - TRBV28 - CASTKPAGTHEQYF TGTGCCAGCACCAAGCCAGCAGGGACACACGAGCAGTACTTC
TRBJ2-5 once TRBV7-9 TRBD1 CASSPRDRGPRSETQYF TGTGCCAGCAGCCCTCGGGACAGGGGGCCGCGCAGCGAGACCCAGTACTTC
TRBJ1-3 - TRBV19 TRBD1 CASSLQTGGGNTIYF TGTGCCAGTAGTCTACAAACAGGGGGCGGAAACACCATATATTTT
TRBJ1-1 few TRBV11-1 - CASSPRTTEAFF TGTGCCAGCAGCCCCCGGACAACTGAAGCTTTCTTT
TRBJ1-4 - TRBV30 TRBD1 CAWDRGNEKLFF TGTGCCTGGGACAGGGGTAATGAAAAACTGTTTTTT
TRBJ2-5 - TRBV28 TRBD2 CASSPSGTSGAPETQYF TGTGCCAGCAGTCCAAGCGGGACTAGCGGGGCCCCTGAGACCCAGTACTTC
TRBJ2-1 - TRBV5-6 - CASSVLGGNSYNEQFF TGTGCCAGCAGCGTCCTAGGGGGAAACTCCTACAATGAGCAGTTCTTC
TRBJ2-1 - TRBV27 TRBD2 CASSSLPLLAGALNEQFF TGTGCCAGCAGTAGTCTACCCTTACTAGCGGGAGCTTTAAATGAGCAGTTCTTC
TRBJ2-4 - TRBV7-9 - CASSLDPGRDKNIQYF TGTGCCAGCAGCTTGGATCCGGGACGGGACAAAAACATTCAGTACTTC
TRBJ2-3 - TRBV7-3 - CASSLNSLGDTQYF TGTGCCAGCAGCTTAAATTCCCTCGGAGATACGCAGTATTTT
TRBJ1-5 - TRBV11-1 - CASSPGRNQPQHF TGTGCCAGCAGCCCAGGACGAAATCAGCCCCAGCATTTT
TRBJ2-3 - TRBV19 TRBD2 CASGTSGISDTQYF TGTGCCAGCGGGACTAGCGGGATCTCAGATACGCAGTATTTT
TRBJ2-3 few TRBV5-5 - CASSLDAGTDTQYF TGTGCCAGCAGCTTGGATGCAGGGACGGATACGCAGTATTTT
TRBJ2-5 - TRBV27 - CASSFSGNGEQYF TGTGCCAGCAGTTTCTCCGGGAACGGGGAGCAGTACTTC
TRBJ2-5 - TRBV7-2 TRBD2 CASSPRLTGGETQYF TGTGCCAGCAGCCCTAGGTTGACGGGAGGGGAGACCCAGTACTTC
TRBJ2-3 - TRBV6-6 TRBD1 CASSYLGGRGQDTQYF TGTGCCAGCAGTTACTTGGGGGGCAGGGGGCAAGATACGCAGTATTTT
TRBJ1-5 - TRBV19 - CASGRGSNQPQHF TGTGCCAGCGGCAGGGGAAGCAATCAGCCCCAGCATTTT
TRBJ2-3 - TRBV7-2 TRBD2 CASSRGLAGDTQYF TGTGCCAGCAGCCGAGGACTAGCAGGAGATACGCAGTATTTT
TRBJ1-1 - TRBV18 - CASSPRRDTEAFF TGTGCCAGCTCTCCAAGACGGGACACTGAAGCTTTCTTT
TRBJ1-1 - TRBV10-3 TRBD1 CAIRADRSMNTEAFF TGTGCCATCAGAGCGGACAGGTCCATGAACACTGAAGCTTTCTTT
TRBJ1-1 once TRBV5-1 TRBD1 CASRRTGGAGTEAFF TGCGCCAGCAGACGGACAGGGGGCGCGGGCACTGAAGCTTTCTTT
TRBJ1-5 - TRBV2 - CASSPVTWTQHF TGTGCCAGCAGCCCCGTTACATGGACCCAGCATTTT